This T cell receptor (beta chain) was documented in a study of CD8+CD57+ T cells in acquired aplastic anemia. In the study overall: An average of roughly 11 million reads for CD4+ cells was obtained from healthy donors.

For this clonotype: The target antigen is unknown.

Study findings and constraints: Patients showed no significant difference from controls in CD8+ Simpson's diversity. Overlap between patients and controls comprised 25 to 30 CD8+ CDR3 sequences.

Profiles of TCR beta VDJ and CDR3 were generated from a genomic DNA template. One entry per CDR3 protein results from TCRdb running MiXCR on the reads. This repertoire shows 100,000 to 150,000 distinct CDR3 sequences, 40% to 60% found once; its top ten account for 2.5% to 3%. The sample taken for sequencing was sorted CD4+, CD8+, or CD8+CD57+ T cells (not recorded which) from PBMCs. This receptor was obtained from a human donor in good health, serving as a control.

The CDR3 DNA is TGTGCCACCAGCAGAGATCACGACAGCTTCATGAACACTGAAGCTTTCTTT. Translated: CATSRDHDSFMNTEAFF. The genes are TRBV15 and TRBJ1-1, with a possible D match to TRBD1 (5 bases). V shed 0 bases and J shed 0 bases, with 14 bases lying between them. Per germline, CDR1 LNHNV and CDR2 YYDKDF (reference sequence). The CDR3 covers 17 residues.